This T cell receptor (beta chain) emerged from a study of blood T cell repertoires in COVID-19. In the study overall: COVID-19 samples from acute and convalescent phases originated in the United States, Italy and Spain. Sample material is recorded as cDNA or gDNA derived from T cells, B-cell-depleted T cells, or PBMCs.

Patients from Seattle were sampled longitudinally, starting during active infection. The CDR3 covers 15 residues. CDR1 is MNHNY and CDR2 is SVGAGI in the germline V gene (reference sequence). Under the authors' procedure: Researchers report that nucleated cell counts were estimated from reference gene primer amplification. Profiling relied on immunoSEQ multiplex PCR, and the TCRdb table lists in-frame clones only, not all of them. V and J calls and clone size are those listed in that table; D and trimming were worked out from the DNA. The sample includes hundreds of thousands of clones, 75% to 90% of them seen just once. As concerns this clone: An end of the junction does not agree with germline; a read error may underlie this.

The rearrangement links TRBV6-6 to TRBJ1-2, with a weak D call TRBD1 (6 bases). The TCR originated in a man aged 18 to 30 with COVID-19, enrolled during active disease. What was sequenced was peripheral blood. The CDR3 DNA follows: TGTGCCAGCAGGTACTCCGGGACAAGAGAGTATGGCTACACCTTC. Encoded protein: CASRYSGTREYGYTF.